This is a list of T cell receptor beta chains from one sample in a study of beta chain features in type 1 diabetes. The data were produced by immunoSEQ multiplex PCR, yet TCRdb's version contains in-frame clones alone and is incomplete. The data hold fewer than 25,000 clones, with around 50% observed a single time. The sequencing sample was made of stem cell memory CD4+ T cells from blood. The receptor source for this set is a man between 18 and 35 years old in good health. CDR3s include the opening cysteine and the closing phenylalanine or tryptophan. A D gene is named only where the DNA matches it firmly. Rows give clone size only sometimes, using once, few, many, or a class for an expanded clone.

TRBV27	TRBJ2-4	-	-	CAQRVRLAKNIQYF	TGTGCGCAGAGGGTCAGATTAGCCAAAAACATTCAGTACTTC
TRBV7-2	TRBJ1-4	-	-	CASRVDSTTNEKLFF	TGTGCCAGCAGGGTTGACAGTACAACTAATGAAAAACTGTTTTTT
TRBV5-6	TRBJ2-1	TRBD1	-	CASSMGQYRGNEQFF	TGTGCCAGCAGCATGGGTCAATACAGGGGCAATGAGCAGTTCTTC
TRBV5-1	TRBJ2-1	TRBD1	-	CASSGGQGSYNEQFF	TGCGCCAGCAGCGGCGGACAGGGGTCCTACAATGAGCAGTTCTTC
TRBV5-1	TRBJ2-7	TRBD1	-	CASSGTGSLYEQYF	TGCGCCAGCAGCGGGACAGGGTCACTCTACGAGCAGTACTTC
TRBV5-1	TRBJ2-3	-	-	CASSLGQDTDTQYF	TGCGCCAGCAGCTTGGGACAGGACACAGATACGCAGTATTTT
TRBV9	TRBJ1-5	TRBD1	few	CASSAQGAQPQHF	TGTGCCAGCAGCGCCCAGGGGGCTCAGCCCCAGCATTTT
TRBV11-2	TRBJ2-1	TRBD1	-	CASSRDRGRGYNEQFF	TGTGCCAGCAGCAGAGACAGGGGAAGAGGATACAATGAGCAGTTCTTC
TRBV10-3	TRBJ2-5	-	few	CAISTTAQETQYF	TGTGCCATCAGCACGACAGCCCAAGAGACCCAGTACTTC
TRBV6-6	TRBJ2-7	-	-	CASQNKRTDYEQYF	TGTGCCAGCCAGAATAAGCGGACTGACTACGAGCAGTACTTC
TRBV18	TRBJ2-1	-	-	CASSPSTAGRNEQFF	TGTGCCAGCTCACCATCTACGGCAGGCCGGAATGAGCAGTTCTTC
TRBV18	TRBJ2-1	TRBD1	few	CASSSTGGAYNEQFF	TGTGCCAGCTCATCCACAGGGGGCGCCTACAATGAGCAGTTCTTC
TRBV28	TRBJ2-7	-	-	CASSNEGSSYEQYF	TGTGCCAGCAGTAACGAGGGAAGCTCCTACGAGCAGTACTTC
TRBV5-6	TRBJ2-3	TRBD2	-	CASSKGLAGGPDTQYF	TGTGCCAGCAGCAAAGGACTAGCGGGGGGCCCAGATACGCAGTATTTT
TRBV18	TRBJ1-6	TRBD1	few	CASQGTGESPLHF	TGTGCCAGTCAGGGGACAGGGGAATCACCCCTCCACTTT
TRBV14	TRBJ2-1	TRBD2	few	CASSQGTSLDEQFF	TGTGCCAGCAGCCAGGGGACTAGCCTGGATGAGCAGTTCTTC
TRBV4-3	TRBJ2-2	-	-	CASSQEADTGELFF	TGCGCCAGCAGCCAAGAAGCCGATACCGGGGAGCTGTTTTTT
TRBV7-9	TRBJ2-7	TRBD1	once	CASSQGQGAYEQYF	TGTGCCAGCAGCCAAGGACAGGGGGCCTACGAGCAGTACTTC
TRBV7-2	TRBJ2-7	TRBD2	few	CASSLRTSDEQYF	TGTGCCAGCAGCTTAAGGACTAGCGACGAGCAGTACTTC
TRBV4-2	TRBJ1-5	TRBD1	-	CASSPRGQGNQPQHF	TGTGCCAGCAGCCCCAGGGGGCAGGGCAATCAGCCCCAGCATTTT
TRBV6-5	TRBJ2-7	TRBD1	-	CASSRDSTYEQYF	TGTGCCAGCAGCCGGGACAGCACCTACGAGCAGTACTTC
TRBV5-1	TRBJ2-7	-	once	CASSLDQGGMNEQYF	TGCGCCAGCAGCTTGGACCAGGGAGGTATGAACGAGCAGTACTTC
TRBV7-3	TRBJ2-5	-	few	CASSLNSGQETQYF	TGTGCCAGCAGCTTAAACAGCGGGCAAGAGACCCAGTACTTC
TRBV13	TRBJ2-7	TRBD2	-	CASSLDGRGGHMSVYEQYF	TGTGCCAGCAGCTTAGACGGGCGGGGGGGCCATATGTCTGTCTACGAGCAGTACTTC
TRBV2	TRBJ2-3	-	few	CASSRDTGSTDTQYF	TGTGCCAGCAGTCGGGACACCGGCAGCACAGATACGCAGTATTTT
TRBV11-2	TRBJ2-1	TRBD2	few	CASSPRTSGGPEQFF	TGTGCCAGCAGCCCGAGGACTAGCGGGGGGCCAGAGCAGTTCTTC
TRBV27	TRBJ2-1	TRBD2	-	CASSTSLAGDRYNEQFF	TGTGCCAGCAGTACCAGCCTAGCGGGAGATCGCTACAATGAGCAGTTCTTC
TRBV15	TRBJ2-6	-	-	CATSRDQVPGANVLTF	TGTGCCACCAGCAGAGATCAGGTTCCTGGGGCCAACGTCCTGACTTTC
TRBV19	TRBJ2-1	-	-	CASSPRLISSEQFF	TGTGCCAGTAGTCCCCGACTCATCTCCAGTGAGCAGTTCTTC